What follows describes a single T cell receptor beta chain. CDR3 length equals 16 residues. CDR1 SGDLS and CDR2 YYNGEE come from the germline V gene. Trimming removed 0 bases from V and 1 base from J, with 14 bases in between. These data belong to a study of identifying expanded T cells in peripheral blood. Clones were read by immunoSEQ multiplex PCR, and TCRdb kept only the in-frame ones, dropping some. The sample includes about 58,000 clones, approximately 89% of them seen just once. The source is a person aged 18-70 years in good health. Sequences were obtained from blood. The chain is built from TRBV9 and TRBJ2-7; D is perhaps TRBD2 (7 bases). The CDR3: CASSVGVGGGSYEQYF. The CDR3 nucleotides read TGTGCCAGCAGCGTAGGGGTGGGAGGGGGGTCCTACGAGCAGTACTTC. The whole variable domain, filled in from reference TRBV9 and TRBJ2-7, reads DSGVTQTPKHLITATGQRVTLRCSPRSGDLSVYWYQQSLDQGLQFLIQYYNGEERAKGNILERFSAQQFPDLHSELNLSSLELGDSALYFCASSVGVGGGSYEQYFGPGTRLTVT.